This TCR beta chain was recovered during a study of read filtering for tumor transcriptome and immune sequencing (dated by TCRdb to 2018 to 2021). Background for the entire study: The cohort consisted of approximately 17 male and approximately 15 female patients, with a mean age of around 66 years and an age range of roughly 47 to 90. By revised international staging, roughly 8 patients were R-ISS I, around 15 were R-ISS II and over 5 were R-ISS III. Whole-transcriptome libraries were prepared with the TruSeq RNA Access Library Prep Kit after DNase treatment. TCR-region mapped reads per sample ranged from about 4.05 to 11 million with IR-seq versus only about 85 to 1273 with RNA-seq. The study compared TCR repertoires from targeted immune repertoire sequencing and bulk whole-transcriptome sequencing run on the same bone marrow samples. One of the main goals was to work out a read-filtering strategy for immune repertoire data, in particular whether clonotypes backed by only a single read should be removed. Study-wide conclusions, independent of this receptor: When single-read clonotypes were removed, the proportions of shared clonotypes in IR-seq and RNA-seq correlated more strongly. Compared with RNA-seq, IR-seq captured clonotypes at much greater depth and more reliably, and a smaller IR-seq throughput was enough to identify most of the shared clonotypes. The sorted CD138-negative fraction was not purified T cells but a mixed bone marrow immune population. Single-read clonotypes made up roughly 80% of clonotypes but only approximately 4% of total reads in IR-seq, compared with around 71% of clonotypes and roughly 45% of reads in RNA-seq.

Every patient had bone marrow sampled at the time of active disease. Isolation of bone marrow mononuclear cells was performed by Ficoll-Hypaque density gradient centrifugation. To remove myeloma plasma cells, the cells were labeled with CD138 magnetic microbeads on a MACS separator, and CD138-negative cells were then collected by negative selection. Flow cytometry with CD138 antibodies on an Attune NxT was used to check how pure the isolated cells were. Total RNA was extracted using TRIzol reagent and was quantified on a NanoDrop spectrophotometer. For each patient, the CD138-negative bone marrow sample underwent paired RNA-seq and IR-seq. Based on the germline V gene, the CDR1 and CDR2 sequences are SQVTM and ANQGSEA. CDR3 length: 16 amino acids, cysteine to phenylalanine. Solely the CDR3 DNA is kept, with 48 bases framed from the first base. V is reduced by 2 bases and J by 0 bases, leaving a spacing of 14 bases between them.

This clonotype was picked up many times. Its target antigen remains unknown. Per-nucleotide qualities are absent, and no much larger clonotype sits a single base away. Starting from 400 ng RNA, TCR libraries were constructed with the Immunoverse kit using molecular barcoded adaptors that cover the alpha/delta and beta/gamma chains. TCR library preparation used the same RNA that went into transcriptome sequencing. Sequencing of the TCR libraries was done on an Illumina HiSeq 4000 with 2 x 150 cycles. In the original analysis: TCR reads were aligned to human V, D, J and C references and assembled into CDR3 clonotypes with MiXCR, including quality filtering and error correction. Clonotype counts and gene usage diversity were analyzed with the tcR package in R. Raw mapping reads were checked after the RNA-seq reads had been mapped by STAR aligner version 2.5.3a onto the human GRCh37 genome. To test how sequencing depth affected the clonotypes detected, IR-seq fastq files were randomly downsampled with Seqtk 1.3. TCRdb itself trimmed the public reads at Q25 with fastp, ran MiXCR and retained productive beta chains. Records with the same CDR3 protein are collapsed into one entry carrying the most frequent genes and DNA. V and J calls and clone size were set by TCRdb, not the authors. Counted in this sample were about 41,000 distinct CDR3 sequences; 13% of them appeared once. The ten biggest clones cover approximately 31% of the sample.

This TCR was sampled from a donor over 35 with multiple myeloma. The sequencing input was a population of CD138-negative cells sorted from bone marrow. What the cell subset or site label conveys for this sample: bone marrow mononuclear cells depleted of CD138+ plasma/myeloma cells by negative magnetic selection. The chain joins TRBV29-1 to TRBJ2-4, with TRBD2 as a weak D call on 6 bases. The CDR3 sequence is CSVEPVRGLAKNIQYF. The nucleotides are TGCAGCGTTGAACCCGTCCGGGGGTTAGCCAAAAACATTCAGTACTTC. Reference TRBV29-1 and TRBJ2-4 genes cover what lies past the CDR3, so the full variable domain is SAVISQKPSRDICQRGTSLTIQCQVDSQVTMMFWYRQQPGQSLTLIATANQGSEATYESGFVIDKFPISRPNLTFSTLTVSNMSPEDSSIYLCSVEPVRGLAKNIQYFGAGTRLSVL.